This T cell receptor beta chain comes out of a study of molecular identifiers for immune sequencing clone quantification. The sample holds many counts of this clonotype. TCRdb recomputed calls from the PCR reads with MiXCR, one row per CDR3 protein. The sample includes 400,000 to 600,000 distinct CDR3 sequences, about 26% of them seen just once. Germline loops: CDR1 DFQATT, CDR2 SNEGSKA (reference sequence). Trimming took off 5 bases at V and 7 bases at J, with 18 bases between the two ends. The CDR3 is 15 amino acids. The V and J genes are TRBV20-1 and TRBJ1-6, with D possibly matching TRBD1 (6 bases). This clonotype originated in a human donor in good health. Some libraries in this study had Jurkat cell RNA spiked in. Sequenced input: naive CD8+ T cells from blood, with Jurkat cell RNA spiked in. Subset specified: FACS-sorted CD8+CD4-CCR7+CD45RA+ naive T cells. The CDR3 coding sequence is TGCAGTGCTCTACCGCCCCGGACAGAGAATTCACCCCTCCACTTT. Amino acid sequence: CSALPPRTENSPLHF.